Listed below are T cell receptor beta chains from one sample, sequenced in a study of blood T cells in healthy people across ages. TCRdb reprocessed the 5' RACE reads with MiXCR, giving one entry per CDR3 protein. This table has more than 450,000 distinct CDR3 sequences, about 26% appearing once. The data also belong to a second study, concerning T cells of mothers and their children.

Sequencing used blood. These receptors all stem from a boy younger than 10 in good health. Both conserved end residues are part of each CDR3. A D gene is named only where the DNA matches it firmly. Only part of the rows carry a size: once, few, many, or a class if the clone is expanded.

j_gene	abundance	v_gene	d_gene	CDR3nt	CDR3aa
TRBJ2-1	few	TRBV10-3	TRBD2	TGTGCCATCAGCGTAGGACTAGCGGGAGGGCAAGGCTACAATGAGCAGTTCTTC	CAISVGLAGGQGYNEQFF
TRBJ1-4	-	TRBV6-1	-	TGTGCTAGCAGTGTTGGGTTCTATGATGAAAAACTGTTTTTT	CASSVGFYDEKLFF
TRBJ1-5	-	TRBV29-1	TRBD1	TGCAGCGTTCGGACAGGGGGCCGAGGAAGCAATCAGCCCCAGCATTTT	CSVRTGGRGSNQPQHF
TRBJ2-7	-	TRBV29-1	-	TGCAGCGTTGAAGACCTCTACGAGCAGTACTTC	CSVEDLYEQYF
TRBJ2-1	-	TRBV12-3/TRBV12-4	TRBD2	TGTGCCAGCAGTTTAATGGGACTAGTCAATGAGCAGTTCTTC	CASSLMGLVNEQFF
TRBJ2-5	-	TRBV9	TRBD1	TGTGCCAGCAGCGCGTGGGGGACAGAACGAGAGACCCAGTACTTC	CASSAWGTERETQYF
TRBJ1-1	few	TRBV25-1	-	TGTGCCAGCAAAGGGGGGAACACTGAAGCTTTCTTT	CASKGGNTEAFF
TRBJ2-5	-	TRBV11-2	TRBD1	TGTGCCAGCAGCTCCCGGGACAGGGGGGTAATTGGGGAGACCCAGTACTTC	CASSSRDRGVIGETQYF
TRBJ2-4	few	TRBV7-9	-	TGTGCCAGCAGCCCCGTGGAGGGAAAAAACATTCAGTACTTC	CASSPVEGKNIQYF
TRBJ1-4	-	TRBV30	-	TGTGCCTGGAGTAGGCAGGCAACTAATGAAAAACTGTTTTTT	CAWSRQATNEKLFF
TRBJ2-1	many	TRBV19	-	TGTGCCAGTTACGGGAGAAACAATGAGCAGTTCTTC	CASYGRNNEQFF
TRBJ2-5	few	TRBV24-1	-	TGTGCCACCAGCCCCCCCAAAGGAGACCTCCAATTCTTC	CATSPPKGDLQFF
TRBJ2-7	-	TRBV7-2	TRBD2	TGTGCCAGCAGCTTAGTAGCGGGAGTAGGGGCCTCCGAGCAGTACTTC	CASSLVAGVGASEQYF
TRBJ1-1	-	TRBV11-1	TRBD1	TGTGCCAGCAGCGGTACGACAGGGAGGAACACTGAAGCTTTCTTT	CASSGTTGRNTEAFF
TRBJ2-4	few	TRBV6-6	TRBD2	TGTGCCAGCAGTCTTAGCGGGAGCGTCAACATTCAGTACTTC	CASSLSGSVNIQYF
TRBJ2-1	-	TRBV12-3/TRBV12-4	-	TGTGCCAGCAGTTTATCTGGGGAAGGCAATGAGCAGTTCTTC	CASSLSGEGNEQFF
TRBJ2-7	-	TRBV7-2	TRBD1	TGTGCCAGCAGCTTAGCTCAGGGGGTTATCGGCGAGCAGTACTTC	CASSLAQGVIGEQYF
TRBJ2-2	many	TRBV6-2/TRBV6-3	TRBD1	TGTGCCAGCAGTTCCGGGACAGACACCGGGGAGCTGTTTTTT	CASSSGTDTGELFF
TRBJ2-7	few	TRBV5-1	-	TGCGCCAGCAGCATTACACGTCCTCGGGACGAGCAGTACTTC	CASSITRPRDEQYF
TRBJ1-3	-	TRBV4-2	-	TGTGCCAGCAGCCAAGAATTGGGGGCGAGTGGAAACACCATATATTTT	CASSQELGASGNTIYF
TRBJ2-3	-	TRBV20-1	-	TGCAGTGCTAGAGCATCAGATACGCAGTATTTT	CSARASDTQYF
TRBJ2-1	once	TRBV16	-	TGTGCCAGCAGCCAATTCGGGAGCTACCCGTATGAGCAGTTCTTC	CASSQFGSYPYEQFF
TRBJ2-7	few	TRBV10-3	TRBD2	TGTGCCATCAGGACCGGGACTAGCGGTACCTACGAGCAGTACTTC	CAIRTGTSGTYEQYF
TRBJ1-4	-	TRBV13	TRBD1	TGTGCCAGCAGCTCGAACAGGGGACGCGTTGAAAAACTGTTTTTT	CASSSNRGRVEKLFF
TRBJ2-2	-	TRBV4-3	-	TGCGCCAGCAGCCCGCAGAGGGACCGCACCGGGGAGCTGTTTTTT	CASSPQRDRTGELFF
TRBJ2-5	-	TRBV29-1	TRBD2	TGCAGCGTTGTTCATGTCGGGAGGTCGGAGACCCAGTACTTC	CSVVHVGRSETQYF
TRBJ1-2	-	TRBV14	-	TGTGCCAGCAGCTCTAAGGTTGACAGCCTTACCTATGGCTACACCTTC	CASSSKVDSLTYGYTF
TRBJ2-5	once	TRBV5-4	-	TGTGCCAGCAGCTTGGGGATTGGGACCCAGTACTTC	CASSLGIGTQYF
TRBJ1-5	many	TRBV29-1	-	TGCAGCGTTGGGGCAGGGCCCGGGGAAGGCAATCAGCCCCAGCATTTT	CSVGAGPGEGNQPQHF
TRBJ2-7	-	TRBV12-3/TRBV12-4	-	TGTGCCAGCAGTTTTAAGGCGGGCTCCTACGAGCAGTACTTC	CASSFKAGSYEQYF
TRBJ1-2	-	TRBV20-1	-	TGCAGTGCTAGACGGCCAGGGGCTTCTAACTATGGCTACACCTTC	CSARRPGASNYGYTF
TRBJ2-5	-	TRBV27	-	TGTGCCAGCAGTTTTTGGCGGGGGGACAGGGAGACCCAGTACTTC	CASSFWRGDRETQYF
TRBJ1-3	-	TRBV6-1	-	TGTGCCAGCACGGTATCGGGGGCAATTGGAAACACCATATATTTT	CASTVSGAIGNTIYF
TRBJ2-5	-	TRBV14	-	TGTGCCAGCAGCCAAGGACAGGGAGGTTGGGAGACCCAGTACTTC	CASSQGQGGWETQYF
TRBJ2-1	-	TRBV4-1	TRBD2	TGCGCCAGCAGCCAAAAACTAGCGGGGGACTACAATGAGCAGTTCTTC	CASSQKLAGDYNEQFF
TRBJ2-3	few	TRBV24-1	-	TGTGCCACCAGTGAGAGGGAACGGTACACGCAGTATTTT	CATSERERYTQYF
TRBJ1-1	few	TRBV5-5	-	TGTGCCAGCAGCTTGGTATGGGACCCTGAAGCTTTCTTT	CASSLVWDPEAFF
TRBJ2-7	-	TRBV7-2	-	TGTGCCAGCAGCTTAGGAGCCGGGAATGAGCAGTACTTC	CASSLGAGNEQYF
TRBJ1-4	many	TRBV12-3/TRBV12-4	-	TGTGCCAGCAGTTTTGGAGCAACTAATGAAAAACTGTTTTTT	CASSFGATNEKLFF
TRBJ2-1	few	TRBV29-1	-	TGCAGCCCCGGGGCGCCTCCGAAGGGGTATGAGCAGTTCTTC	CSPGAPPKGYEQFF
TRBJ2-5	-	TRBV2	-	TGTGCCAGCAGTGAAAGGGCTGGGGAGGAGTTC	CASSERAGEEF
TRBJ2-7	once	TRBV6-2/TRBV6-3	-	TGTGCCAGCACTCCCCGAGGGTTAAGCGGGTACGAGCAGTACTTC	CASTPRGLSGYEQYF
TRBJ2-7	-	TRBV15	-	TGTGCCACCAGCATTGGACGGAACTACGAGCAGTACTTC	CATSIGRNYEQYF
TRBJ1-2	-	TRBV7-9	-	TGTGCCAGCAGTTTTCCCGGGTCCTATGGCTACACCTTC	CASSFPGSYGYTF
TRBJ1-2	-	TRBV21-1	-	TGTGCCAGCGGAAGCAAGGGACCGAACTATGGCTACACCTTC	CASGSKGPNYGYTF
TRBJ2-5	-	TRBV10-3	TRBD2	TGTGCCATCGGATTGTCTAGCGGGGGAGAGACCCAGTACTTC	CAIGLSSGGETQYF
TRBJ2-5	-	TRBV12-3/TRBV12-4	-	TGTGCCAGCAGTTTAGCTCACGGGACAATAGAGACCCAGTACTTC	CASSLAHGTIETQYF
TRBJ1-1	-	TRBV9	TRBD1	TGTGCCAGCAGCGCAATTTCACAGGGGGCGATCGCTGAAGCTTTCTTT	CASSAISQGAIAEAFF
TRBJ2-5	-	TRBV6-5	-	TGTGCCAGCCGTAGGGCAGGGTACGGGACCCAGTACTTC	CASRRAGYGTQYF
TRBJ2-7	-	TRBV11-2	-	TGTGCCAGCAGCTTAGCTCCCTCAGGGGACGAGCAGTACTTC	CASSLAPSGDEQYF
TRBJ2-3	-	TRBV29-1	-	TGCAGCGTTGTTCTACAGGGGGGGTCCTGGGCAGATACGCAGTATTTT	CSVVLQGGSWADTQYF
TRBJ2-1	-	TRBV10-2	-	TGCGCCAGCAAAGGGGACGGGTCCTACAATGAGCAGTTCTTC	CASKGDGSYNEQFF
TRBJ2-3	-	TRBV14	TRBD2	TGTGCCAGCAGACCCAGCGGGGGGGCCTTTGCGCAGTATTTT	CASRPSGGAFAQYF
TRBJ2-7	few	TRBV10-3	TRBD2	TGTGCCATCAGTGAGCGGGGGGGCTCCTACGAGCAGTACTTC	CAISERGGSYEQYF
TRBJ2-7	-	TRBV27	TRBD1	TGTGCCAGCGGTCCGGGACAGGGGTCCCACGAGCAGTACTTC	CASGPGQGSHEQYF